This TCR beta chain was identified during a study of blood T cell repertoires in COVID-19. Study-level information: Sites across the United States, Italy and Spain contributed samples from acute and convalescent COVID-19.

Sequencing used immunoSEQ multiplex PCR; TCRdb keeps in-frame clones, though not all of them. This repertoire shows a few hundred thousand clones, around 82% found once; its top ten account for approximately 6.6%. Trimming took 4 bases from V and 6 from J, leaving 19 bases between them. The CDR3 extends over 15 amino acids. Germline CDR1 is MGHDK and CDR2 is SYGVNS. Sequencing used peripheral blood. This receptor was taken from an older woman with acute or convalescent COVID-19. The chain couples TRBV25-1 to TRBJ2-7, with a tentative D call TRBD1 (6 bases). The CDR3 reads CASSGRGFRESEQYF. For the CDR3, the DNA is TGTGCCAGCAGTGGCAGGGGATTTCGGGAATCCGAGCAGTACTTC.